This T cell receptor (beta chain) came from a study of blood T cells in healthy people across ages. Overall study findings and caveats: Strong correlation was found linking TCR beta diversity to naive T cell percentage. Significant beta diversity loss was already apparent by age approximately 42, declining roughly linearly. From one million sequenced T cells, diversity estimates were lower bounds.

Together with a sample-barcoded 5' primer, a J-beta primer mix was included in a second PCR lasting about 7 to 12 cycles. MiXCR, run by TCRdb on the 5' RACE reads, gives a single entry per CDR3 protein. The sample consists of approximately 810,000 distinct CDR3 sequences, under 30% of them appearing once. Per the germline V gene, CDR1 is KGHSH and CDR2 is LQKENI. The CDR3 loop spans 15 amino acids. The germline V and J ends were trimmed by 1 base and 7 bases, with 13 bases remaining between them. About this clonotype: Its specificity is unknown.

Sequenced sample: blood. This clonotype originated in a woman older than 75 in good health. V and J are TRBV18 and TRBJ1-4; tentatively, D is TRBD1 (5 bases). CDR3 in amino acids: CASSPRGARSEKLFF. CDR3 in DNA: TGTGCCAGCTCACCACGCGGGGCGAGGAGTGAAAAACTGTTTTTT.